The 25 T cell receptor beta chains listed next were all sequenced from one sample in a study of blood T cells in healthy people across ages. Combining a sample-barcoded 5' primer with a J-beta primer mix, a second PCR ran for roughly 7 to 11 cycles. A single record per CDR3 protein comes from TCRdb applying MiXCR to the 5' RACE reads. The table has about 1,800,000 distinct CDR3 sequences, about 28% seen once. The sequenced sample was blood. Every receptor here comes from a woman between 25 and 40 years old in good health.

This chain uses TRBV6-5 with TRBJ2-2, with D unresolved. The V gene's germline CDR1 is MNHEY and CDR2 SVGAGI. The CDR3 spans 15 residues. Trimming removed 2 bases at V and 3 bases at J, with 10 bases between. The CDR3 DNA reads TGTGCCAGCAGTTACCAAACGGACGACACCGGGGAGCTGTTTTTT. Translating gives CASSYQTDDTGELFF.

This rearrangement joins TRBV7-9 to TRBJ2-1; D tentatively reads TRBD1 or TRBD2 (5 bases each). Germline CDR1 SEHNR, CDR2 FQNEAQ (reference sequence). The CDR3 runs 14 residues. Trimming removed 4 bases from V and 2 bases from J, with 9 bases in between. The CDR3 is CASSWGSAYNEQFF. The CDR3 nucleotides read TGTGCCAGCAGCTGGGGGAGCGCCTACAATGAGCAGTTCTTC. The full variable domain, with the rest looked up from reference TRBV7-9 and TRBJ2-1, is DTGVSQNPRHKITKRGQNVTFRCDPISEHNRLYWYRQTLGQGPEFLTYFQNEAQLEKSRLLSDRFSAERPKGSFSTLEIQRTEQGDSAMYLCASSWGSAYNEQFFGPGTRLTVL.

This chain connects TRBV9 to TRBJ2-5; a weak D match, TRBD1 (6 bases). Trimming removed 3 bases at V and 4 bases at J, with 13 bases between. Germline CDR1 reads SGDLS; CDR2 reads YYNGEE. The length of the CDR3 is 14 residues. The CDR3 region is CASSALGRGETQYF. CDR3 nucleotide sequence: TGTGCCAGCAGCGCCTTGGGCAGGGGAGAGACCCAGTACTTC.

Many counts were recorded for this clonotype. This chain joins TRBV5-1 and TRBJ2-1; 7 positions agree with TRBD2. Germline assignment: CDR1 SGHRS and CDR2 YFSETQ. The CDR3 sequence is 16 residues long. With V trimmed by 6 bases and J by 7 bases, 16 bases remained unmatched. The CDR3 DNA follows: TGCGCCAGCACCTCAGTGGACGTGGGGGGGAGGAATGAGCAGTTCTTC. It is translated as CASTSVDVGGRNEQFF.

This clonotype was picked up a small number of times. This chain links TRBV18 with TRBJ2-6; D is ambiguous. The CDR3 is 16 residues long. Germline values: CDR1 KGHSH, CDR2 LQKENI. V lost 6 bases and J lost 2, with 14 bases in between. In nucleotides, the CDR3 is TGTGCCAGCTCCGCGTTAGAAGCAACTGGGGCCAACGTCCTGACTTTC. Its translation is CASSALEATGANVLTF.

This clonotype came up many times. The genes are TRBV10-2 and TRBJ1-4; 7 bases align to TRBD1. The CDR3 is made up of 13 amino acids. Trimming at V came to 6 bases and at J to 6 bases, leaving 4 bases not matched to a gene. The germline CDR1 and CDR2 sequences are WSHSY and SAAADI. Written as DNA, the CDR3 is TGCGCCAGCAGGACAACAGGGGATGAAAAACTGTTTTTT. Protein: CASRTTGDEKLFF.

The chain uses TRBV20-1 and TRBJ2-7, with 7 bases matching TRBD1. The CDR3 sequence is 17 residues long. V lost 0 bases and J lost 5; bases outside the gene matches: 16. Germline V CDR1 and CDR2: DFQATT, SNEGSKA (reference sequence). The CDR3 nucleotides are TGCAGTGCTAGAGATTGGCGAAGACAGGGCAAAGGGGACGAGCAGTACTTC. Protein: CSARDWRRQGKGDEQYF.

The V and J genes are TRBV7-2 and TRBJ1-5, with 12 bases identical to TRBD1. The CDR3 has 15 residues. CDR1 is SGHTA, CDR2 FQGNSA, per germline. J was trimmed by 10 bases and V by 5 bases; bases with no gene match: 9. CDR3 DNA: TGTGCCAGCAGCGACTGGGACAGGGGGCCTTCTCCCCAGCATTTT. It specifies CASSDWDRGPSPQHF.

This rearrangement joins TRBV4-1 to TRBJ2-1; 9 bases line up with TRBD1. CDR3 length equals 18 residues. J lost 7 bases, V lost 0 bases, and 13 bases had no gene match. Looked up from germline, CDR1 is MGHRA and CDR2 is YSYEKL. This CDR3 is CASSQDPTGGAGWNEQFF. CDR3 sequence (DNA): TGCGCCAGCAGCCAAGATCCCACAGGGGGCGCAGGCTGGAATGAGCAGTTCTTC.

There are many counts of this clonotype. The chain combines TRBV12-3 or TRBV12-4 with TRBJ2-1; D is uncertain. V lost 5 bases and J 6 bases, leaving 8 bases between the germline ends. This CDR3 comprises 12 residues. This CDR3 reads CASSALGNEQFF. CDR3 coding DNA: TGTGCCAGCAGTGCCCTGGGCAATGAGCAGTTCTTC.

This sequence joins TRBV5-1 and TRBJ2-7; TRBD1 matches at 9 bases. Per the germline V gene, CDR1 is SGHRS and CDR2 is YFSETQ. The ends lost 3 bases at V and 6 bases at J; junction bases unmatched: 7. CDR3 length equals 14 residues. The chain's CDR3 is CASSYDRGWSEQYF. CDR3 sequence (DNA): TGCGCCAGCAGCTACGACAGGGGGTGGTCCGAGCAGTACTTC.

This clonotype was picked up many times. V is TRBV29-1 and J is TRBJ2-3; 7 bases fit TRBD1. The CDR3 covers 15 residues. Germline loops: CDR1 SQVTM, CDR2 ANQGSEA. J lost 2 bases, V lost 7 bases, and 12 bases had no gene match. CDR3 sequence (DNA): TGCAGCGGTACCGGGACAGCTAGATCCACAGATACGCAGTATTTT. Protein product: CSGTGTARSTDTQYF.

This clonotype appeared a few times. The rearrangement links TRBV7-9 to TRBJ1-5; 7 nucleotides align to TRBD1. Germline CDR1 SEHNR, CDR2 FQNEAQ (reference sequence). V trimming: 5 bases; J trimming: 4 bases; junction bases outside the gene matches: 8. This CDR3 is 15 amino acids long. CDR3 nucleotide sequence: TGTGCCAGCAGCGCCACAGGGGATGATAATCAGCCCCAGCATTTT. This translates into CASSATGDDNQPQHF.

This clonotype has a handful of counts. The chain employs TRBV5-1 and TRBJ1-1; no reliable D call. The CDR3 runs to 13 residues. V gave up 6 bases and J gave up 4 bases, with 13 bases separating them. From germline, CDR1 is SGHRS and CDR2 YFSETQ. Written as DNA, the CDR3 is TGCGCCAGCACAGGAGAAAAGGGCACTGAAGCTTTCTTT. This encodes CASTGEKGTEAFF. The full variable domain, its missing parts supplied by reference TRBV5-1 and TRBJ1-1, is KAGVTQTPRYLIKTRGQQVTLSCSPISGHRSVSWYQQTPGQGLQFLFEYFSETQRNKGNFPGRFSGRQFSNSRSEMNVSTLELGDSALYLCASTGEKGTEAFFGQGTRLTVV.

The CDR3 here is CASSIDGGQGGYTF. The DNA of the CDR3 is TGTGCCAGCAGCATCGACGGGGGACAAGGCGGCTACACCTTC. The rearrangement links TRBV7-9 to TRBJ1-2, with D possibly TRBD1 on 6 matching bases. This CDR3 contains 14 residues. In germline, CDR1 is SEHNR, CDR2 FQNEAQ (reference sequence). Trimming pared 5 bases from V and 8 bases from J, leaving 18 bases between.

This clonotype came up a few times. This chain's CDR3 is CAWKEEGLTGYTF. The CDR3 DNA reads as TGTGCCTGGAAGGAGGAAGGGCTCACTGGCTACACCTTC. The rearrangement uses TRBV30 and TRBJ1-2; D not certain. CDR1 and CDR2 (germline): GTSNPN, SVGIG (reference sequence). Trimming took 4 bases from V and 7 from J, leaving 16 bases between them. This CDR3 is 13 amino acids long.

V and J are TRBV27 and TRBJ2-4, with D maybe TRBD2 (7 bases). Trimming removed 6 bases from V and 0 bases from J, with 12 bases in between. This CDR3 region has 15 residues. CDR1 and CDR2 (germline): MNHEY, SMNVEV (reference sequence). In DNA, the CDR3 is TGTGCCAGCAGGGAGGGGGGGCTAGCCAAAAACATTCAGTACTTC. Protein sequence: CASREGGLAKNIQYF.

In this sample, this clonotype turned up many times. This chain links TRBV7-2 with TRBJ2-3, with 8 bases lining up with TRBD2. V lost 6 bases to trimming and J lost 2 bases; unmatched junction nucleotides: 10. CDR1 is SGHTA, CDR2 FQGNSA, per germline. The length of the CDR3 is 16 residues. This chain's CDR3 is CASRIPGSGITDTQYF. As DNA, the CDR3 is TGTGCCAGCAGGATACCGGGTAGCGGGATCACAGATACGCAGTATTTT.

The chain employs TRBV29-1 and TRBJ2-5; D is unresolved. The CDR3 contains 11 residues. CDR1 SQVTM and CDR2 ANQGSEA come from the germline V gene. V was shortened by 7 bases and J by 12 bases, with 18 bases between the two germline ends. CDR3 DNA: TGCAGCGCTGAGACGGATCAAAGGAAGTACTTC. Its protein product is CSAETDQRKYF.

Only a few counts were recorded for this clonotype. The V gene is TRBV12-5, the J gene TRBJ2-3; D remains ambiguous. This CDR3 is 13 amino acids long. V lost 8 bases and J lost 1, with 10 bases in between. The germline gives CDR1 LGHNT, CDR2 FRNRAP. CDR3 loop: CASLRAGTDTQYF. In nucleotides, the CDR3 is TGTGCTAGTCTTCGGGCGGGCACAGATACGCAGTATTTT.

The chain carries TRBV20-1 and TRBJ2-2; D gene ambiguous. Trimming removed 6 bases from V and 2 bases from J, with 13 bases in between. Germline assignment: CDR1 DFQATT and CDR2 SNEGSKA (reference sequence). The CDR3 spans 14 residues. CDR3 in DNA: TGCAGTGCCCGCCCGGCAGCAAACACCGGGGAGCTGTTTTTT. Translated: CSARPAANTGELFF.

This clonotype was found a few times. This chain links TRBV2 with TRBJ1-1; 8 nucleotides agree with TRBD1. The germline gives CDR1 SNHLY, CDR2 FYNNEI. V lost 8 bases, J lost 0 bases, and 8 bases stayed unmatched. The CDR3 totals 15 residues. The CDR3 DNA is TGTGCCAGCCTCCTTGACAGGGGAATGAACACTGAAGCTTTCTTT. Its protein is CASLLDRGMNTEAFF. The whole variable domain, filled in from reference TRBV2 and TRBJ1-1, reads EPEVTQTPSHQVTQMGQEVILRCVPISNHLYFYWYRQILGQKVEFLVSFYNNEISEKSEIFDDQFSVERPDGSNFTLKIRSTKLEDSAMYFCASLLDRGMNTEAFFGQGTRLTVV.

This clonotype appeared a few times. The CDR3 DNA sequence: TGCAGCGTAGCAGACAGGGGACAAAATTCACCCCTCCACTTT. The encoded protein is CSVADRGQNSPLHF. The J gene is TRBJ1-6, the V gene TRBV29-1; TRBD1 agrees at 8 bases. Germline assignment: CDR1 SQVTM and CDR2 ANQGSEA. This CDR3 contains 14 residues. Trimming took 6 bases from V and 7 from J; bases not matched to a gene: 8.

This clonotype was seen more than once but under ten times. The chain is built from TRBV12-3 or TRBV12-4 and TRBJ1-2, with TRBD1 as a possible D gene (6 bases). The CDR3 spans 16 residues. V lost 5 bases and J lost 7, with 23 bases in between. CDR3 loop: CASSLLLVGGGTGYTF. For the CDR3, the DNA is TGTGCCAGCAGTCTCCTACTGGTCGGAGGGGGTACTGGCTACACCTTC.

This clonotype occurred many times. The chain recombines TRBV10-2 with TRBJ2-7; 8 bases align to TRBD2. V gave up 1 base and J gave up 0 bases; unmatched junction bases: 5. Germline-derived CDR1 and CDR2 are WSHSY and SAAADI. The CDR3 loop spans 16 amino acids. CDR3 bases: TGCGCCAGCAGTGAGTTATCGACTAGCGTCTCCTACGAGCAGTACTTC. The encoded protein is CASSELSTSVSYEQYF.